The present entry profiles one TCR beta chain with its context. Its specificity is unknown. The data were obtained in a study of OX40 agonist ivuxolimab in advanced cancers. Findings and caveats of the study: Averaged across samples, CD8+ T cells carried more expanded clones than CD4+ did. CD4+ and CD8+ T cells in blood underwent clonal expansion by week 6 at 0.1 to 3.0 mg/kg.

Baseline, cycle 4 day 1, and cycle 7 day 1 were the blood sampling points. TCRdb's copy holds only in-frame clones and misses some; the assay was immunoSEQ multiplex PCR. The data contain roughly 67,000 clones, approximately 86% of them singletons. Sample: CD4+ or CD8+ T cells sorted from blood, taken in a trial of the OX40 agonist ivuxolimab. This receptor was identified in an adult with an advanced solid tumor such as melanoma, head and neck, liver or kidney cancer.

The CDR3 here is CASSLDRGMGTEAFF. In DNA, the CDR3 is TGTGCCAGCAGCTTAGATAGGGGGATGGGCACTGAAGCTTTCTTT. The chain has TRBV7-8 and TRBJ1-1, with a tentative D call TRBD1 (6 bases). Germline V gene sequence: CDR1 SGHVS, CDR2 FQNEAQ. The CDR3 consists of 15 residues. V shed 1 base and J shed 4 bases, with 13 bases lying between them.